One sample yielded the 27 T cell receptor beta chains listed below, sequenced in a study of T cells in women clearing cervical HPV infection. Clones were read by immunoSEQ multiplex PCR, and TCRdb kept only the in-frame ones, dropping some. This listing includes fewer than 50,000 clones. The sample comprised blood buffy coat. All receptors derive from a woman aged 18 to 75 with a cervical HPV16 infection that either progressed to CIN3+ or cleared (not recorded which).

Details on this clone: Sequencing ends 3 residues short of the CDR3 end; the germline J gene provides the rest. The chain couples TRBV19 to TRBJ1-6; no firm D call. V was cut by 7 bases and J by 7 bases, with 11 bases left in between. Looked up from germline, CDR1 is LNHDA and CDR2 is SQIVND (reference sequence). The CDR3 runs to 13 residues. Here the CDR3 reads CASNAGENSPLHF. CDR3 bases read: TGTGCCAGTAACGCAGGTGAGAATTCACCC.

Comment on this clone: Coverage ceases 3 residues before the CDR3 finishes, and the germline J gene fills in the end. This chain uses TRBV10-1 with TRBJ2-1; 7 bases fit TRBD2. The V gene's germline CDR1 is WNHNN and CDR2 SYGVQD (reference sequence). V shed 0 bases, J shed 4 bases, and the junction held 6 bases outside the gene matches. The CDR3 extends over 16 amino acids. CDR3 DNA (partial): TGCGCCAGCAGTGAGTCGGGAGCGGGGCTTTACAATGAG. Translation: CASSESGAGLYNE. The full CDR3 protein is CASSESGAGLYNEQFF.

Note on this clone: The CDR3 end is not reached by the read, which stops 3 residues before it; the germline J gene fills it in. The chain carries TRBV7-3 and TRBJ2-3, with 13 nucleotides matching TRBD2. CDR3 length: 16 amino acids. CDR1 is SGHTA and CDR2 is FQGTGA in the germline V gene. V lost 5 bases to trimming and J lost 6 bases; unmatched junction nucleotides: 8. The CDR3 DNA, read in part, is TGTGCCAGCAGCCTACAGACTAGCGGGGGGTTGGATACG. Translation gives CASSLQTSGGLDT. The whole CDR3 protein reads CASSLQTSGGLDTQYF.

Of note for this clone: From the germline J gene comes the end of the CDR3, since the read stops 3 residues before it. The chain links TRBV19 to TRBJ2-3; 9 bases are a match to TRBD2. Germline loops: CDR1 LNHDA, CDR2 SQIVND (reference sequence). The trim removed 2 bases at V and 2 bases at J, leaving 5 bases unmatched. The CDR3 loop spans 16 amino acids. The part of the CDR3 DNA that was read is TGTGCCAGTAGTATAAGACTAGCGGAAATCACAGATACG. Its protein is CASSIRLAEITDT. Given in full, the CDR3 is CASSIRLAEITDTQYF.

Notes on this clone: The read ends 3 residues shy of where the CDR3 ends; the end is completed using the germline J gene. This chain joins TRBV7-9 and TRBJ1-4; D may be TRBD1 (6 bases). The CDR3 length is 15 residues. In germline, CDR1 is SEHNR, CDR2 FQNEAQ (reference sequence). Trimming pared 4 bases from V and 5 bases from J, leaving 14 bases between. CDR3 bases read: TGTGCCAGCAGCTCGGCTGGGGGGGGCAATGAAAAA. It is translated as CASSSAGGGNEK. The whole CDR3 reads CASSSAGGGNEKLFF. Looking up the rest from reference TRBV7-9 and TRBJ1-4 gives the full variable domain: DTGVSQNPRHKITKRGQNVTFRCDPISEHNRLYWYRQTLGQGPEFLTYFQNEAQLEKSRLLSDRFSAERPKGSFSTLEIQRTEQGDSAMYLCASSSAGGGNEKLFFGSGTQLSVL.

As concerns this clone: The sequenced fragment ends 3 residues before the CDR3 boundary, so the rest is inferred from the germline J gene. The rearrangement joins TRBV19 to TRBJ2-7, with D hard to call. The germline V and J ends were trimmed by 0 bases and 4 bases, with 13 bases remaining between them. The CDR3 totals 15 residues. Germline V lookup: CDR1 LNHDA, CDR2 SQIVND (reference sequence). CDR3 DNA (partial): TGTGCCAGTAGTATAGAAGACACCTTCATATACGAG. The encoded protein is CASSIEDTFIYE. The entire CDR3 reads CASSIEDTFIYEQYF.

In regard to this clone: The CDR3 goes on 3 residues after the read ends, and that part is filled in from the germline J gene. The chain is built from TRBV5-1 and TRBJ2-5, with 11 bases matching TRBD2. CDR3 length: 20 residues. The V gene's germline CDR1 is SGHRS and CDR2 YFSETQ. The V and J ends lost 4 bases and 0 bases, in that order; junction bases with no gene match: 17. CDR3 residues: CASSPPYSGRAGEDQETQYF. The part of the CDR3 DNA that was read is TGCGCCAGCAGCCCGCCCTATAGCGGGAGGGCCGGAGAGGACCAAGAGACC.

Remarks on this clone: The read ends 3 residues early relative to the CDR3; the germline J gene fills the gap. The V gene is TRBV24-1, the J gene TRBJ2-1, with 11 bases identical to TRBD2. Germline CDR1 is KGHDR and CDR2 is SFDVKD. Germline trimming cut 4 bases from V and 2 bases from J; bases unmatched to any gene: 3. The CDR3 loop spans 16 amino acids. The sequenced CDR3 bases are TGTGCCACCAGTGACTCTAGCGGGAGGACCTACAATGAG. Protein: CATSDSSGRTYNE. The CDR3 reads in full as CATSDSSGRTYNEQFF.

The CDR3 sequence is CASSLVLAGAGEQYF. The CDR3 bases that were read are TGTGCCAGCAGCTTAGTACTAGCGGGAGCTGGCGAG. The chain uses TRBV11-1 and TRBJ2-7, with TRBD2 matching over 11 bases. With the read ending 3 residues before the CDR3 end, the germline J gene is used to fill in that end. CDR3 length equals 15 residues. V was pared by 1 base and J by 6 bases, with 5 bases of the junction left unmatched. Germline lookup yields CDR1 SGHAT and CDR2 FQDESV (reference sequence).

A word on this clone: The read ends 3 residues early relative to the CDR3; the germline J gene fills the gap. J is TRBJ2-2 and V is TRBV2, with D maybe TRBD2 (6 bases). The CDR3 runs 15 residues. Germline CDR1 SNHLY, CDR2 FYNNEI. The ends were cut back, 8 bases at V and 8 bases at J, with 21 bases in the middle. The CDR3 sequence is CASCKTRGSSGELFF. Incomplete CDR3 DNA: TGTGCCAGCTGTAAGACTAGAGGGAGCTCTGGGGAG. The whole variable domain, remainder taken from reference TRBV2 and TRBJ2-2, is EPEVTQTPSHQVTQMGQEVILRCVPISNHLYFYWYRQILGQKVEFLVSFYNNEISEKSEIFDDQFSVERPDGSNFTLKIRSTKLEDSAMYFCASCKTRGSSGELFFGEGSRLTVL.

Concerning this clone: The sequence runs out 3 residues before the end of the CDR3; the remainder is reconstructed from the germline J gene. The V gene is TRBV2, the J gene TRBJ2-3, with D hard to call. Deletions cut 3 bases from V and 4 bases from J, with 8 bases between. The CDR3 length is 13 residues. Germline CDR1 and CDR2: SNHLY and FYNNEI. CDR3 DNA, as far as it was read: TGTGCCAGCAGTGATTCAGGTCCAGATACG. Protein product: CASSDSGPDT. The entire CDR3 protein is CASSDSGPDTQYF. Complete variable domain (other parts from reference TRBV2 and TRBJ2-3): EPEVTQTPSHQVTQMGQEVILRCVPISNHLYFYWYRQILGQKVEFLVSFYNNEISEKSEIFDDQFSVERPDGSNFTLKIRSTKLEDSAMYFCASSDSGPDTQYFGPGTRLTVL.

On this clone: The sequenced fragment ends 3 residues before the CDR3 boundary, so the rest is inferred from the germline J gene. The chain recombines TRBV19 with TRBJ2-3, with 8 bases aligning to TRBD2. J was trimmed by 5 bases and V by 7 bases; bases with no gene match: 11. Per the germline V gene, CDR1 is LNHDA and CDR2 is SQIVND (reference sequence). CDR3 size: 15 residues. CDR3 in amino acids: CASTPSGLSRDTQYF. The part of the CDR3 DNA that was read is TGTGCCAGTACTCCTAGCGGGCTTTCCCGAGATACG.

This clone counts as medium-sized by frequency. Coverage ceases 3 residues before the CDR3 finishes, and the germline J gene fills in the end. V gene TRBV23-1 combines with J gene TRBJ2-5; TRBD1 matches 10 bases. TRBV23-1 is an ORF, and what it does is uncertain. With V trimmed by 3 bases and J by 0 bases, 4 bases remained unmatched. The CDR3 spans 16 residues. CDR3 bases read: TGCGCCAGCAGTCATTGGGACAGGGGCCACCAAGAGACC. It encodes CASSHWDRGHQET. The whole CDR3 sequence is CASSHWDRGHQETQYF.

About this clone: The read is 3 residues too short to cover the CDR3 end, so that end is filled in from the germline J gene. The chain is built from TRBV12-3 or TRBV12-4 and TRBJ1-5, with a tentative D call TRBD1 (5 bases). Trimming stripped 3 bases from V and 3 bases from J, with 15 bases between. This CDR3 spans 16 amino acids. CDR3 residues: CASSLYDSLVNQPQHF. The DNA read from the CDR3 is TGTGCCAGCAGTTTGTACGACAGCCTAGTCAATCAGCCC.

The CDR3 sequence: CAWSRQSTEAFF. The CDR3 DNA, read in part, is TGTGCCTGGAGTAGGCAGTCCACTGAA. The chain is built from TRBV30 and TRBJ1-1, with D unclear. The CDR3 is cut off 3 residues early in the read; its end comes from the germline J gene. Looked up from germline, CDR1 is GTSNPN and CDR2 is SVGIG (reference sequence). The CDR3 loop spans 12 amino acids. Trimming shortened V by 2 bases and J by 4 bases, and 8 bases separated the two germline ends.

As concerns this clone: With the read ending 3 residues before the CDR3 end, the germline J gene is used to fill in that end. V and J are TRBV19 and TRBJ1-4; D may be TRBD1 (5 bases). The V gene's germline CDR1 is LNHDA and CDR2 SQIVND (reference sequence). There are 17 residues in the CDR3. V shed 5 bases and J shed 8 bases, with 24 bases lying between them. The CDR3 loop is CASSHVPGRGRGEKLFF. The sequenced CDR3 bases are TGTGCCAGTAGTCATGTCCCGGGACGGGGACGGGGGGAAAAA. The whole variable domain, remainder taken from reference TRBV19 and TRBJ1-4, is DGGITQSPKYLFRKEGQNVTLSCEQNLNHDAMYWYRQDPGQGLRLIYYSQIVNDFQKGDIAEGYSVSREKKESFPLTVTSAQKNPTAFYLCASSHVPGRGRGEKLFFGSGTQLSVL.

As concerns this clone: Read coverage stops 3 residues before the CDR3 terminus; the germline J gene supplies the remainder. The rearrangement joins TRBV7-2 to TRBJ2-1, with 9 bases that match TRBD2. V lost 2 bases to trimming and J lost 6 bases; unmatched junction nucleotides: 5. The CDR3 has 15 residues. Germline CDR1 reads SGHTA; CDR2 reads FQGNSA. CDR3 sequence reads: CASSLKTSGANEQFF. The covered CDR3 bases are TGTGCCAGCAGCTTAAAGACTAGCGGCGCCAATGAG.

With regard to this clone: The read comes to an end 3 residues before the CDR3 does, leaving the germline J gene to fill in the end. V and J are TRBV19 and TRBJ1-2; 10 bases fit TRBD1. CDR1 and CDR2 (germline): LNHDA, SQIVND (reference sequence). V lost 6 bases to trimming and J lost 5 bases; unmatched junction nucleotides: 6. CDR3 length: 14 residues. The CDR3 is CASSPGTGAYGYTF. Partial CDR3 DNA: TGTGCCAGTAGCCCCGGGACAGGGGCGTATGGC.

In regard to this clone: Sequencing ends 3 residues short of the CDR3 end; the germline J gene provides the rest. The rearrangement joins TRBV3-1 (or the pseudogene TRBV3-2) to TRBJ2-1; 8 nucleotides match TRBD2. The CDR3 is made up of 16 amino acids. The ends lost 0 bases at V and 8 bases at J; junction bases unmatched: 9. Germline lookup yields CDR1 LGHDT and CDR2 YNNKEL (reference sequence). The sequenced part of the CDR3 DNA is TGTGCCAGCAGCCAAGAAGAAGCGGGGGATTTCTATGAG. This translates into CASSQEEAGDFYE. In full, the CDR3 is CASSQEEAGDFYEQFF.

As for this clone: The CDR3 end lies 3 residues beyond the end of the read and is filled in from the germline J gene. The chain carries TRBV5-4 and TRBJ2-1; 7 nucleotides line up with TRBD1. V trimming: 5 bases; J trimming: 2 bases; junction bases outside the gene matches: 7. The CDR3 is 15 residues long. The V gene's germline CDR1 is SGHNT and CDR2 YYREEE (reference sequence). The CDR3 region is CASRPTGTAYNEQFF. CDR3 DNA (partial): TGTGCCAGCAGGCCAACCGGGACAGCCTACAATGAG.

Concerning this clone: The sequenced fragment ends 3 residues before the CDR3 boundary, so the rest is inferred from the germline J gene. This rearrangement joins TRBV29-1 to TRBJ1-2, with a weak D call TRBD1 (6 bases). V lost 6 bases to trimming and J lost 4 bases, with 21 bases between them. The CDR3 has 15 amino acids. Germline-derived CDR1 and CDR2 are SQVTM and ANQGSEA. CDR3 DNA, as far as it was read: TGCAGCGTCCTCCTTTCGGGCAGGGGAGTCTATGGC. Translating it yields CSVLLSGRGVYG. The full CDR3 reads CSVLLSGRGVYGYTF.

As for this clone: Other DNA sequences from this sample encode an identical CDR3 as well. Partial CDR3 DNA: TGTGCCAGCAGTTTGGATCAGGGGAACGAAAAA. Protein: CASSLDQGNEK. The full CDR3 is CASSLDQGNEKLFF. The chain carries TRBV28 and TRBJ1-4; D perhaps matches TRBD1 (6 bases). The DNA ends 3 residues before the CDR3 does, and the rest of the CDR3 is filled in from the germline J gene. Germline V gene lookup returns CDR1 MDHEN and CDR2 SYDVKM. The CDR3 covers 14 residues. Trimming removed 3 bases from V and 8 bases from J, with 13 bases in between. The full variable domain, with the rest looked up from reference TRBV28 and TRBJ1-4, is DVKVTQSSRYLVKRTGEKVFLECVQDMDHENMFWYRQDPGLGLRLIYFSYDVKMKEKGDIPEGYSVSREKKERFSLILESASTNQTSMYLCASSLDQGNEKLFFGSGTQLSVL.

Comments on this clone: Sequencing ends 3 residues short of the CDR3 end; the germline J gene provides the rest. This chain connects TRBV5-6 to TRBJ1-2; no clear D. The CDR3 totals 14 residues. The germline CDR1 and CDR2 sequences are SGHDT and YYEEEE. Trimming shortened V by 0 bases and J by 7 bases, and 13 bases separated the two germline ends. CDR3 bases read: TGTGCCAGCAGCTTGGGTCAGGCCCATGCTGGC. It translates to CASSLGQAHAG. The entire CDR3 protein is CASSLGQAHAGYTF. Drawing the rest from reference TRBV5-6 and TRBJ1-2, the complete variable domain is DAGVTQSPTHLIKTRGQQVTLRCSPKSGHDTVSWYQQALGQGPQFIFQYYEEEERQRGNFPDRFSGHQFPNYSSELNVNALLLGDSALYLCASSLGQAHAGYTFGSGTRLTVV.

Worth noting for this clone: The sequenced fragment ends 3 residues before the CDR3 boundary, so the rest is inferred from the germline J gene. V is TRBV20-1 and J is TRBJ1-1; a possible D gene is TRBD1 (5 bases). The V gene's germline CDR1 is DFQATT and CDR2 SNEGSKA (reference sequence). The CDR3 is 14 residues long. Trimming removed 0 bases from V and 3 bases from J, with 11 bases in between. The chain's CDR3 is CSARDLGGDTEAFF. CDR3 bases read: TGCAGTGCTAGAGATCTCGGGGGGGACACTGAA.

Notes on this clone: The observed sequence ends 3 residues before the CDR3 terminus, with the missing tail filled in from the germline J gene. V gene TRBV18 combines with J gene TRBJ1-2; 7 nucleotides line up with TRBD1. CDR3 length: 14 amino acids. Germline CDR1 KGHSH, CDR2 LQKENI. V dropped 5 bases and J dropped 3; count of bases not matched to a gene: 6. CDR3 in amino acids: CASSTYRGDYGYTF. The DNA read from the CDR3 is TGTGCCAGCTCAACATACAGGGGCGACTATGGC.

About this clone itself: The DNA ends 3 residues before the CDR3 does, and the rest of the CDR3 is filled in from the germline J gene. The chain uses TRBV10-1 and TRBJ2-3; 9 positions agree with TRBD2. The CDR3 contains 16 residues. The trim removed 4 bases at V and 2 bases at J, leaving 7 bases unmatched. Looked up from germline, CDR1 is WNHNN and CDR2 is SYGVQD (reference sequence). CDR3 sequence: CASSGYSGRDTDTQYF. The CDR3 DNA, read in part, is TGCGCCAGCAGTGGATATAGCGGGAGAGACACAGATACG.

By frequency, this clone is medium-sized. The read comes to an end 3 residues before the CDR3 does, leaving the germline J gene to fill in the end. This rearrangement joins TRBV7-3 to TRBJ2-3; TRBD1 matches 8 bases. The CDR3 runs to 15 residues. CDR1 is SGHTA and CDR2 is FQGTGA in the germline V gene. Germline trimming cut 7 bases from V and 2 bases from J; bases unmatched to any gene: 8. CDR3 DNA (partial): TGTGCCAGCAAAACCGACAGGGGCCTCACAGATACG. This gives the protein CASKTDRGLTDT. The full-length CDR3 reads as CASKTDRGLTDTQYF.